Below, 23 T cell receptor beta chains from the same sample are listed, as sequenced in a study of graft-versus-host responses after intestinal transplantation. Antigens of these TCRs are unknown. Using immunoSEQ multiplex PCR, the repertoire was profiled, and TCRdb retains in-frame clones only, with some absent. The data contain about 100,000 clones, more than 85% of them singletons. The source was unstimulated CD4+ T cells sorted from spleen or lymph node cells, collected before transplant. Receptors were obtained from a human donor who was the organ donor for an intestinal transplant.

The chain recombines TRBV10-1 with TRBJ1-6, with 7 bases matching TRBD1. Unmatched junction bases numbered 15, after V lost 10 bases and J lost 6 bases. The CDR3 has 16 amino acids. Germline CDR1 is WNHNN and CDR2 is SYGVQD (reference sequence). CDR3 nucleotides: TGCGCCACCCCAAGGCCCCGGGACAGCTTTAATTCACCCCTCCACTTT. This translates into CATPRPRDSFNSPLHF.

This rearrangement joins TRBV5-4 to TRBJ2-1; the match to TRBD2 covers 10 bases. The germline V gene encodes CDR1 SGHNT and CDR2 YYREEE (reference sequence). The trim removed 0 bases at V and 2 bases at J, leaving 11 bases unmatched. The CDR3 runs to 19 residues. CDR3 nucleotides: TGTGCCAGCAGCTTGGAGAGTCTAGGAGCGGGGGGGCCCTACAATGAGCAGTTCTTC. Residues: CASSLESLGAGGPYNEQFF.

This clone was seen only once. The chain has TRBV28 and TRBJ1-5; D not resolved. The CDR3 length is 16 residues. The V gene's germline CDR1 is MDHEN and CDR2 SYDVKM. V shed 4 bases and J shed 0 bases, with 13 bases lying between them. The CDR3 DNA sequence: TGTGCCAGCAGTTCCTTGACACTCTATAGCAATCAGCCCCAGCATTTT. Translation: CASSSLTLYSNQPQHF.

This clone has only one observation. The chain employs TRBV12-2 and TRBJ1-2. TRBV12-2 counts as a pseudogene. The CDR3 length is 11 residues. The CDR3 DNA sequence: TGTGCAAGTCGCTTCTTTGGTGGCTACACCTTC. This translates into CASRFFGGYTF.

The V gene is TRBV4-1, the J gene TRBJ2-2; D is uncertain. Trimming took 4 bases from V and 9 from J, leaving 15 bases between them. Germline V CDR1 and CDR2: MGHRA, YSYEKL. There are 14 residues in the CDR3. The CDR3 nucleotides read TGCGCCAGCAGCCGATTACCGGGCCTGCGGGAGCTGTTTTTT. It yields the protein CASSRLPGLRELFF.

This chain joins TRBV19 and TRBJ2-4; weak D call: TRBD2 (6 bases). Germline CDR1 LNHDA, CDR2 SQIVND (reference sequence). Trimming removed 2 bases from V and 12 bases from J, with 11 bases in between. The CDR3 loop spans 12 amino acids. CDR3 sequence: CASSISSEGQYF. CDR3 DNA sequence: TGTGCCAGTAGTATATCTTCGGAGGGTCAGTACTTC.

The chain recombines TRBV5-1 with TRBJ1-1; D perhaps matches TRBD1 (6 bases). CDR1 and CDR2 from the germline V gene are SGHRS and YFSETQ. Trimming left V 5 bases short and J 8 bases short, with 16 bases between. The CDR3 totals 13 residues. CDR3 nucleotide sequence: TGCGCCAGCAGTCTACAGGGCTCGACGGAAGCTTTCTTT. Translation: CASSLQGSTEAFF.

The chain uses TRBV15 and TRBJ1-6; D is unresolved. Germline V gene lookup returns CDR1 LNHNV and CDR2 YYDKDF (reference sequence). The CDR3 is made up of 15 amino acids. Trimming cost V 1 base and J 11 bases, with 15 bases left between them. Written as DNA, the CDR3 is TGTGCCACCAGCAGAGCTGCATTGAGGGAGACACCCCTCCACTTT. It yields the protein CATSRAALRETPLHF.

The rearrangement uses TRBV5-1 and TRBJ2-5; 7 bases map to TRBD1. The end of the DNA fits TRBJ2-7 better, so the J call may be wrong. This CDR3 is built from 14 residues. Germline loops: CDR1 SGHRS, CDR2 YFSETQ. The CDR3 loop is CASSLTGSSYEQYF. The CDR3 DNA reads TGCGCCAGCAGTCTGACAGGGAGCTCCTACGAGCAGTACTTC.

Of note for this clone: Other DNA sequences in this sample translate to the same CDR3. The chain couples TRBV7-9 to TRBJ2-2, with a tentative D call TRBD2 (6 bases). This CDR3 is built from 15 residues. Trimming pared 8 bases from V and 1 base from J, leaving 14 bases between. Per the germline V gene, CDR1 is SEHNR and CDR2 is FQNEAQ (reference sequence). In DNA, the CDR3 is TGTGCCAGCTCTCCCGGGACTTTGAACACCGGGGAGCTGTTTTTT. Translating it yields CASSPGTLNTGELFF.

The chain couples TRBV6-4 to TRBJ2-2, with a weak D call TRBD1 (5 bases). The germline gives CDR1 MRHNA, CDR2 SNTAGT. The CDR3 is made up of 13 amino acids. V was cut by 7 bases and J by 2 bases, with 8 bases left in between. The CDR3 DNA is TGTGCCAGCAAAGACAGAAACACCGGGGAGCTGTTTTTT. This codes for CASKDRNTGELFF.

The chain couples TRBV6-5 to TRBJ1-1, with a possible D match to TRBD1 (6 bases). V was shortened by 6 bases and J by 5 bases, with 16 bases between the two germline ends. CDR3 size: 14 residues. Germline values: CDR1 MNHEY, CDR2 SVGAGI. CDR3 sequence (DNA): TGTGCCAGCAGCGAAAGCGGGAGGGGGACTGAAGCTTTCTTT. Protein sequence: CASSESGRGTEAFF.

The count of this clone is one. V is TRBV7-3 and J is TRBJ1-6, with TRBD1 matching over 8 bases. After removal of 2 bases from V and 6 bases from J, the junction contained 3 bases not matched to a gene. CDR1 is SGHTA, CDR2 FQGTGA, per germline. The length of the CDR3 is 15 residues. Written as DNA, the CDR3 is TGTGCCAGCAGCTTAGGACAGGGCCTTAATTCACCCCTCCACTTT. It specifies CASSLGQGLNSPLHF.

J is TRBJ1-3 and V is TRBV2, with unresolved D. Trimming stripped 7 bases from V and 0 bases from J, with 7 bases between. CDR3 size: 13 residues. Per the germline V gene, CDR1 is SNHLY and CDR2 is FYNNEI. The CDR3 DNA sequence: TGTGCCAGCACGTTAGACTCTGGAAACACCATATATTTT. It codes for CASTLDSGNTIYF.

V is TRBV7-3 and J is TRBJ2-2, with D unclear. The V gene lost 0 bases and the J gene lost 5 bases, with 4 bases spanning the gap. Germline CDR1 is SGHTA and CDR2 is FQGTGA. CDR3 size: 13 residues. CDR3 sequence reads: CASSLTPTGELFF. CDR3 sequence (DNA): TGTGCCAGCAGCTTAACCCCTACCGGGGAGCTGTTTTTT.

CDR3 loop: CASSNRGQEETQYF. The CDR3 DNA follows: TGTGCCAGCAGCAACAGGGGGCAGGAAGAGACCCAGTACTTC. The chain recombines TRBV21-1 with TRBJ2-5; the DNA was not used to check the table's D call, TRBD1. TRBV21-1 is labeled a pseudogene. This CDR3 comprises 14 residues.

For the CDR3, the DNA is TGTGCCAGCAGTGGGGGACTAGCGGGGGTCCTTTACGAGCAGTACTTC. This gives the protein CASSGGLAGVLYEQYF. The chain recombines TRBV2 with TRBJ2-7, with 14 positions matching TRBD2. Germline V CDR1 and CDR2: SNHLY, FYNNEI. V was pared by 4 bases and J by 4 bases, with 6 bases of the junction left unmatched. The CDR3 sequence is 16 residues long.

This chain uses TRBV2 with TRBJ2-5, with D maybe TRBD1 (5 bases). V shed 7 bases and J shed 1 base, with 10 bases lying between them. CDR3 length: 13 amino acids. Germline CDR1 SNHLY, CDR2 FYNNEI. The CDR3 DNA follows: TGTGCCAGCACCTCAGACAGCCAAGAGACCCAGTACTTC. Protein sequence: CASTSDSQETQYF.

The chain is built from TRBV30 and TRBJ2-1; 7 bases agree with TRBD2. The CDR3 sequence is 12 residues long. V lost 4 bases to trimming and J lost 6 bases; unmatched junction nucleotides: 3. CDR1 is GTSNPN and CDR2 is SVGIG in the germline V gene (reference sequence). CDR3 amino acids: CAWTLAANEQFF. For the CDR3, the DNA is TGTGCCTGGACCCTAGCGGCCAATGAGCAGTTCTTC.

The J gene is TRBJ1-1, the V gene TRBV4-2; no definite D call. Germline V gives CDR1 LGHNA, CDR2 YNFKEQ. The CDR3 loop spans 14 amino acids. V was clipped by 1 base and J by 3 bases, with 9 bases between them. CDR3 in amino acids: CASSQVGPYTEAFF. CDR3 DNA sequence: TGTGCCAGCAGCCAAGTAGGACCGTACACTGAAGCTTTCTTT.

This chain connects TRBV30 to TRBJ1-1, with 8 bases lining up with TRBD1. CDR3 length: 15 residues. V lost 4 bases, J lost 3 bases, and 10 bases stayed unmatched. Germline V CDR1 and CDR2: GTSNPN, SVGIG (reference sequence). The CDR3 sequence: CAWNKGAGGYTEAFF. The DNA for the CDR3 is TGTGCCTGGAACAAGGGGGCAGGGGGCTACACTGAAGCTTTCTTT.

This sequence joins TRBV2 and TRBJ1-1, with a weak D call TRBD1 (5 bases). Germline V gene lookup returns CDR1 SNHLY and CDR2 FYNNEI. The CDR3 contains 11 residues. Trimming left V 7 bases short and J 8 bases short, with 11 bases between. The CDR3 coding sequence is TGTGCCAGCACTCCGGGGCCCGAAGCTTTCTTT. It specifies CASTPGPEAFF.

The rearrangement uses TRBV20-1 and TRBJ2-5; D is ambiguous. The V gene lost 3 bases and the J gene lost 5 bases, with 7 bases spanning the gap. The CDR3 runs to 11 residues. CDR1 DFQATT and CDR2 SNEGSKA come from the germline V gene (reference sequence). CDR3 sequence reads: CSARTVETQYF. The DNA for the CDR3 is TGCAGTGCTAGGACTGTCGAGACCCAGTACTTC.